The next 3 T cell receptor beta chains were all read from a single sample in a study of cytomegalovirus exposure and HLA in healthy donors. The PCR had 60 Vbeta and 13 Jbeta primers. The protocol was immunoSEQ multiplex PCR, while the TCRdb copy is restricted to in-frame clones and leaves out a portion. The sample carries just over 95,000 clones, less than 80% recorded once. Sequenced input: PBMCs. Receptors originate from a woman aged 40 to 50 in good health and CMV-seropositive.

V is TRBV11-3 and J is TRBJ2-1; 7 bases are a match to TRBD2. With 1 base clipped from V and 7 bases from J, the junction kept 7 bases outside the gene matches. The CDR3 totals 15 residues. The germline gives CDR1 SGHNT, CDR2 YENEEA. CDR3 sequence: CASSLGRHGGNEQFF. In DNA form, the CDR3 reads TGTGCCAGCAGCTTAGGGCGGCACGGGGGGAATGAGCAGTTCTTC.

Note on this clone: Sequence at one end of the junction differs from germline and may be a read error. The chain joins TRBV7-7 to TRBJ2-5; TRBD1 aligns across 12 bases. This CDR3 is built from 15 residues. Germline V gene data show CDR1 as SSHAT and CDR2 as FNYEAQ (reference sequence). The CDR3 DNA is TGTGCTAGCAGCCCAACCGGGACAGGGGGCGAGACCCAGTACTTC. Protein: CASSPTGTGGETQYF.

For the CDR3, the DNA is TGCGCCAGCAGCCCCTTGAGCGGGAGCACCGGGGAGCTGTTTTTT. Protein product: CASSPLSGSTGELFF. The rearrangement links TRBV4-1 to TRBJ2-2, with 8 bases aligning to TRBD2. The ends lost 4 bases at V and 4 bases at J; junction bases unmatched: 5. The CDR3 extends over 15 amino acids. From germline, CDR1 is MGHRA and CDR2 YSYEKL.